A single sample gave rise to the 19 T cell receptor beta chains below, sequenced in a study of blood T cell repertoires in COVID-19. Assay used: immunoSEQ multiplex PCR; TCRdb lists only in-frame clones, some missing. The table shows 250,000 to 300,000 clones, with about 86% occurring only once. The sequencing input was peripheral blood. These receptors all stem from a man between 18 and 35 years old with active or convalescent COVID-19.

This rearrangement joins TRBV29-1 to TRBJ2-5, with a tentative D call TRBD2 (6 bases). The V end lost 2 bases, the J end lost 5 bases, and 9 bases lay between the germline ends. Germline V lookup: CDR1 SQVTM, CDR2 ANQGSEA. The CDR3 is 12 residues long. The chain's CDR3 is CSVEFAGETQYF. CDR3 DNA: TGCAGCGTTGAATTTGCGGGGGAGACCCAGTACTTC.

V gene TRBV6-2 or TRBV6-3 combines with J gene TRBJ2-7; 7 positions match TRBD2. The CDR3 covers 15 residues. The germline V gene encodes CDR1 MNHEY and CDR2 SVGEGT. V gave up 2 bases and J gave up 6 bases; unmatched junction bases: 10. CDR3 nucleotide sequence: TGTGCCAGCAGTTACACAGCCCGGGACTATCGCGAGCAGTACTTC. It translates to CASSYTARDYREQYF.

The J gene is TRBJ2-1, the V gene TRBV7-2; possibly TRBD2 for D (5 bases). Germline CDR1 SGHTA, CDR2 FQGNSA. CDR3 length: 11 residues. V lost 7 bases and J 15 bases, leaving 16 bases between the germline ends. The CDR3 sequence: CASTKLGRAFF. For the CDR3, the DNA is TGTGCCAGCACCAAACTAGGACGGGCGTTCTTC.

The chain is built from TRBV11-3 and TRBJ2-1; TRBD2 aligns across 12 bases. CDR1 is SGHNT, CDR2 YENEEA, per germline. The length of the CDR3 is 17 residues. Trimming removed 1 base from V and 9 bases from J; junction bases left unmatched: 10. This CDR3 reads CASSLGLAGGPIGEQFF. In DNA, the CDR3 is TGTGCCAGCAGCTTAGGGCTAGCGGGAGGGCCCATAGGTGAGCAGTTCTTC.

The genes are TRBV28 and TRBJ1-5; possible D gene TRBD1, 6 bases. V lost 8 bases and J 5 bases, leaving 10 bases between the germline ends. Germline CDR1 reads MDHEN; CDR2 reads SYDVKM. The CDR3 contains 12 residues. CDR3 loop: CASGQSHQPQHF. In nucleotides, the CDR3 is TGTGCCAGCGGACAGTCACATCAGCCCCAGCATTTT. The full variable domain, rest sourced from reference TRBV28 and TRBJ1-5, is DVKVTQSSRYLVKRTGEKVFLECVQDMDHENMFWYRQDPGLGLRLIYFSYDVKMKEKGDIPEGYSVSREKKERFSLILESASTNQTSMYLCASGQSHQPQHFGDGTRLSIL.

The chain employs TRBV5-4 and TRBJ2-5, with D possibly matching TRBD2 (6 bases). This CDR3 spans 15 amino acids. V was pared by 4 bases and J by 2 bases, with 15 bases between. Germline V gives CDR1 SGHNT, CDR2 YYREEE (reference sequence). The CDR3 loop is CASSPPRGVQETQYF. The CDR3 DNA sequence: TGTGCCAGCAGCCCCCCACGCGGGGTTCAAGAGACCCAGTACTTC.

V gene TRBV2 combines with J gene TRBJ2-5, with 11 nucleotides matching TRBD2. J lost 4 bases, V lost 11 bases, and 3 bases had no gene match. The germline gives CDR1 SNHLY, CDR2 FYNNEI. CDR3 size: 12 residues. In nucleotides, the CDR3 is TGTGCCGGGACTAGCGGCCTAGAGACCCAGTACTTC. Amino acids: CAGTSGLETQYF.

V gene TRBV9 combines with J gene TRBJ2-1; maybe TRBD1 (6 bases). V lost 2 bases and J 0 bases, leaving 12 bases between the germline ends. Germline loops: CDR1 SGDLS, CDR2 YYNGEE. CDR3 length: 16 amino acids. CDR3 region: CASSVRGRGSYNEQFF. The CDR3 bases are TGTGCCAGCAGCGTTAGGGGGAGAGGCTCCTACAATGAGCAGTTCTTC.

V usage is TRBV2 and J usage is TRBJ2-7; 11 positions match TRBD1. CDR1 SNHLY and CDR2 FYNNEI come from the germline V gene. The V segment lost 7 bases and the J segment 2 bases; nucleotides outside the gene matches: 7. The CDR3 is 15 residues long. CDR3 sequence (DNA): TGTGCCAGCAAGCGGCCGGGACAGGGGGCCTACGAGCAGTACTTC. Translated, it gives CASKRPGQGAYEQYF.

V and J are TRBV12-3 or TRBV12-4 and TRBJ2-7; D unresolved. The CDR3 loop spans 13 amino acids. Trimming cost V 6 bases and J 0 bases, with 9 bases left between them. This CDR3 is CASSLADSYEQYF. In DNA form, the CDR3 reads TGTGCCAGCAGCCTGGCGGACTCCTACGAGCAGTACTTC.

This rearrangement joins TRBV19 to TRBJ1-1; no clear D gene. Germline loops: CDR1 LNHDA, CDR2 SQIVND (reference sequence). The CDR3 totals 15 residues. Trimming removed 5 bases at V and 0 bases at J, with 13 bases between. CDR3 DNA sequence: TGTGCCAGTAGTTTCGACACGGTCCTGAACACTGAAGCTTTCTTT. It is translated as CASSFDTVLNTEAFF. Drawing the rest from reference TRBV19 and TRBJ1-1, the complete variable domain is DGGITQSPKYLFRKEGQNVTLSCEQNLNHDAMYWYRQDPGQGLRLIYYSQIVNDFQKGDIAEGYSVSREKKESFPLTVTSAQKNPTAFYLCASSFDTVLNTEAFFGQGTRLTVV.

This clone was counted between two and nine times. The V gene is TRBV18, the J gene TRBJ2-7; 9 positions agree with TRBD1. V shed 6 bases and J 2 bases; nucleotides not matched to a gene: 8. CDR3 size: 15 residues. In germline, CDR1 is KGHSH, CDR2 LQKENI. Here the CDR3 reads CASSQQGAVTYEQYF. The CDR3 bases are TGTGCCAGCTCCCAACAGGGGGCAGTGACCTACGAGCAGTACTTC.

The CDR3 loop is CAWSAGVEDEQYF. The CDR3, as DNA: TGTGCCTGGAGTGCAGGGGTTGAGGACGAGCAGTACTTC. The chain links TRBV30 to TRBJ2-7, with a possible D match to TRBD1 (6 bases). The V end lost 1 base, the J end lost 5 bases, and 12 bases lay between the germline ends. The CDR3 runs 13 residues. CDR1 and CDR2 (germline): GTSNPN, SVGIG (reference sequence).

This clone was recorded once. This sequence joins TRBV19 and TRBJ1-1; weak D call: TRBD1 (5 bases). The V and J ends lost 7 bases and 5 bases respectively, with 17 bases between them. The length of the CDR3 is 14 residues. CDR1 and CDR2 (germline): LNHDA, SQIVND (reference sequence). The DNA for the CDR3 is TGTGCCAGTACCTTAGGGCGGGACTCAACTGAAGCTTTCTTT. This encodes CASTLGRDSTEAFF.

This chain joins TRBV27 and TRBJ1-6; possible D gene TRBD1, 5 bases. Trimming took 3 bases from V and 13 from J, leaving 16 bases between them. The V gene's germline CDR1 is MNHEY and CDR2 SMNVEV (reference sequence). The CDR3 is 14 amino acids. The CDR3 nucleotides are TGTGCCAGCAGTTTTGGTCAGGGATTTAGGCCCCTCCACTTT. Translating it yields CASSFGQGFRPLHF.

The rearrangement joins TRBV5-1 to TRBJ2-3, with D tentatively TRBD1 (7 bases). The CDR3 covers 15 residues. Looked up from germline, CDR1 is SGHRS and CDR2 is YFSETQ. Trimming removed 0 bases from V and 4 bases from J, with 12 bases in between. The CDR3 loop is CASSLGQGGPDTQYF. As DNA, the CDR3 is TGCGCCAGCAGCTTGGGTCAGGGGGGTCCAGATACGCAGTATTTT.

The genes are TRBV5-4 and TRBJ2-3; tentative D call: TRBD1 (5 bases). Trimming took off 4 bases at V and 0 bases at J, with 9 bases between the two ends. Germline CDR1 and CDR2: SGHNT and YYREEE (reference sequence). CDR3 length: 14 residues. The CDR3 reads CASSQGSSTDTQYF. Here the CDR3 DNA reads TGTGCCAGCAGCCAGGGCTCTAGCACAGATACGCAGTATTTT.

The chain links TRBV6-6 to TRBJ1-1, with a tentative D call TRBD1 (6 bases). The CDR3 length is 13 residues. The germline V gene encodes CDR1 MNHNY and CDR2 SVGAGI (reference sequence). V lost 8 bases to trimming and J lost 4 bases, with 14 bases between them. The CDR3 nucleotides read TGTGCCAGCGGGGGGGGCCTAAGCACTGAAGCTTTCTTT. Amino acid sequence: CASGGGLSTEAFF.

On this clone itself: Different DNA sequences within this sample yield the same CDR3. The chain combines TRBV3-1 (or the pseudogene TRBV3-2) with TRBJ2-7; a weak D match, TRBD1 (5 bases). CDR1 and CDR2 from the germline V gene are LGHDT and YNNKEL (reference sequence). The CDR3 runs 13 residues. The V gene lost 0 bases and the J gene lost 2 bases, with 5 bases spanning the gap. DNA of the CDR3: TGTGCCAGCAGCCAAGACAGGGCCTACGAGCAGTACTTC. This sequence encodes CASSQDRAYEQYF.